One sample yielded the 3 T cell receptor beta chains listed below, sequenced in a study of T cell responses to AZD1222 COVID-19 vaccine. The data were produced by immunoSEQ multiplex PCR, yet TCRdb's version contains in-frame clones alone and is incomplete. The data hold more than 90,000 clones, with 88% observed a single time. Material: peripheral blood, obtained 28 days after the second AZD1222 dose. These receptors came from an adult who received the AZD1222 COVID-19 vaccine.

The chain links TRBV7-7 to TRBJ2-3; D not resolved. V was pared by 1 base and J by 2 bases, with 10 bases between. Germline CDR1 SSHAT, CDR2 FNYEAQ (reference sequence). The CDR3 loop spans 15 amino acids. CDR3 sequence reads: CASSLVIEHTDTQYF. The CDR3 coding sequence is TGTGCCAGCAGCTTAGTCATAGAGCACACAGATACGCAGTATTTT.

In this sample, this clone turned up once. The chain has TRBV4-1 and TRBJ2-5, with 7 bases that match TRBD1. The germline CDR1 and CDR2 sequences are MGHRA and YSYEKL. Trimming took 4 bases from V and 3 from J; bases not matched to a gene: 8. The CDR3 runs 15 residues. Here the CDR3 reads CASSRTGQIEETQYF. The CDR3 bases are TGCGCCAGCAGCCGCACGGGACAGATTGAAGAGACCCAGTACTTC.

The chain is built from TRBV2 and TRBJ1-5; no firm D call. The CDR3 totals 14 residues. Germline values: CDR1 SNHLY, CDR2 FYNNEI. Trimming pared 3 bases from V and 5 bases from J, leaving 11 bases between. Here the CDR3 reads CASSDLRVDQPQHF. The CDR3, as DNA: TGTGCCAGCAGTGATCTTAGGGTCGATCAGCCCCAGCATTTT. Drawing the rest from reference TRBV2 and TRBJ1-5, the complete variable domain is EPEVTQTPSHQVTQMGQEVILRCVPISNHLYFYWYRQILGQKVEFLVSFYNNEISEKSEIFDDQFSVERPDGSNFTLKIRSTKLEDSAMYFCASSDLRVDQPQHFGDGTRLSIL.